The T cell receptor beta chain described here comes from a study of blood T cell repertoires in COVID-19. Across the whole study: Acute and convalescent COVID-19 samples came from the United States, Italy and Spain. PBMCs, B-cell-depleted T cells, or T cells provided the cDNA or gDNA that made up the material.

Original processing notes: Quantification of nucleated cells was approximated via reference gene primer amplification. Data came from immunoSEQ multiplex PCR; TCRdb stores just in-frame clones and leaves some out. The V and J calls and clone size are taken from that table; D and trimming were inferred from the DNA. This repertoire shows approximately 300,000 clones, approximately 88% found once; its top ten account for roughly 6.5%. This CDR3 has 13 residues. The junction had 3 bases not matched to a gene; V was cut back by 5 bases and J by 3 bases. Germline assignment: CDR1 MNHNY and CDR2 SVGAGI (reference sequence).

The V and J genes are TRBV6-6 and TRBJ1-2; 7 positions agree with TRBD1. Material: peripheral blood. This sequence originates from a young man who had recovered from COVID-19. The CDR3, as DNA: TGTGCCAGCAGTCCTCAGGGGGACTATGGCTACACCTTC. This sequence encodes CASSPQGDYGYTF.